The source of this T cell receptor beta chain is a study of T cells in Graves' hyperthyroidism and ophthalmopathy. Whole-study findings and limits: Model output signaled ophthalmopathy a median around 6.9 months ahead of onset. Most thyroid-expanded clonotypes above 0.001 were also found in blood.

Only a few counts were recorded for this clonotype. Its matching antigen is unknown. Authors of the study amplified TCR beta CDR3 regions from RNA transcripts. First-round RT-PCR of the TCR CDR3 relied on the HTBI primer set. Using its own MiXCR run on the multiplex PCR reads, TCRdb lists one record per CDR3 protein. The sample has some 770,000 distinct CDR3 sequences; roughly 15% are singletons. From germline, CDR1 is SGDLS and CDR2 YYNGEE. The CDR3 has 16 residues. V gave up 0 bases and J gave up 3 bases, with 13 bases separating them. PBMCs came from 9 to 10 ml fresh peripheral blood. The receptor's source is a young man with Graves' hyperthyroidism. The sequencing sample was made of blood. The genes are TRBV9 and TRBJ2-4; a possible D gene is TRBD1 (6 bases). This chain's CDR3 is CASSVDPGVGKNIQYF. CDR3 in DNA: TGTGCCAGCAGCGTAGACCCAGGGGTGGGCAAAAACATTCAGTACTTC.